This T cell receptor (beta chain) was found in a study of shared clonotypes between healthy human individuals. Each subset's genomic DNA was split evenly across several immunoSEQ plates. This table comes from immunoSEQ multiplex PCR, and its TCRdb copy is limited to in-frame clones, with some not included. The sample contains around 2.5 million clones, roughly 93% of which appear only once. CDR1 and CDR2 from the germline V gene are KGHSH and LQKENI. This CDR3 is built from 12 residues. Trimming left V 5 bases short and J 10 bases short, with 11 bases between. This clonotype was obtained from a man aged 18 to 35 in good health. Some clones in this sample may be carry-over from other donors' samples. J is TRBJ1-4 and V is TRBV18; no definite D call. The specimen sequenced was naive CD4+ T cells from PBMCs. The subset: CD45RA+ positively selected. The CDR3 spells CASSDALGKLFF. The CDR3, as DNA: TGTGCCAGCTCAGATGCCCTGGGAAAACTGTTTTTT.